Following are 11 T cell receptor beta chains from one sample sequenced in a study of shared clonotypes between healthy human individuals. Cells designated naive CD8 were CD45RO-negative and were positively selected for CCR7, with terminally differentiated effector memory CD45RA+ cells excluded. The protocol was immunoSEQ multiplex PCR, while the TCRdb copy is restricted to in-frame clones and leaves out a portion. This sample yields approximately 840,000 clones, of which about 96% are seen a single time; 0.2% to 0.25% belongs to the top ten. The source material was naive CD8+ T cells sorted from blood. These receptors came from a man aged 25-45 years in good health.

The chain has TRBV6-6 and TRBJ1-5; 9 bases are a match to TRBD1. Unmatched junction bases numbered 4, after V lost 6 bases and J lost 4 bases. This CDR3 has 14 residues. The germline V gene has CDR1 MNHNY and CDR2 SVGAGI (reference sequence). The CDR3 is CASRPDRGNQPQHF. In DNA, the CDR3 is TGTGCCAGCAGACCCGACAGGGGGAATCAGCCCCAGCATTTT.

The rearrangement joins TRBV19 to TRBJ2-3; 9 bases line up with TRBD2. CDR1 is LNHDA, CDR2 SQIVND, per germline (reference sequence). The J segment lost 2 bases and the V segment lost 7 bases, leaving 10 bases of the junction unmatched. The CDR3 covers 16 residues. This CDR3 reads CASTDSGSALTDTQYF. Here the CDR3 DNA reads TGTGCCAGTACCGATAGCGGGAGCGCTCTCACAGATACGCAGTATTTT.

J is TRBJ2-7 and V is TRBV4-3, with 11 nucleotides matching TRBD1. The V gene end was trimmed by 4 bases and the J gene end by 0 bases; junction bases not matched to a gene: 2. Germline CDR1 reads LGHNA; CDR2 reads YSLEER. The CDR3 runs to 15 residues. CDR3 amino acids: CASSLGQGASYEQYF. The CDR3 DNA follows: TGCGCCAGCAGCCTCGGACAGGGGGCCTCCTACGAGCAGTACTTC.

The rearrangement joins TRBV6-6 to TRBJ2-7; D may be TRBD1 or TRBD2 (5 bases each). The germline V gene has CDR1 MNHNY and CDR2 SVGAGI (reference sequence). The CDR3 is 14 residues long. This CDR3 reads CATWVGMGEYEQYF. CDR3 sequence (DNA): TGTGCGACTTGGGTCGGGATGGGGGAATACGAGCAGTACTTC.

The chain carries TRBV2 and TRBJ2-7, with D possibly being TRBD1 (6 bases). The CDR3 totals 13 residues. Looked up from germline, CDR1 is SNHLY and CDR2 is FYNNEI. V was clipped by 3 bases and J by 2 bases, with 8 bases between them. CDR3: CASSDPGAYEQYF. CDR3 sequence (DNA): TGTGCCAGCAGTGATCCAGGGGCCTACGAGCAGTACTTC.

Of note for this clone: The same CDR3 is also encoded by other DNA sequences in this sample. The V gene is TRBV5-4, the J gene TRBJ2-3; D not certain. The CDR3 spans 14 residues. Per germline, CDR1 SGHNT and CDR2 YYREEE (reference sequence). Trimming pared 2 bases from V and 2 bases from J, leaving 9 bases between. The CDR3 region has the DNA TGTGCCAGCAGCTTAGGCGGAAACACAGATACGCAGTATTTT. It codes for CASSLGGNTDTQYF.

This clone was observed once. The chain carries TRBV19 and TRBJ2-7; D remains ambiguous. V gave up 3 bases and J gave up 1 base, with 13 bases separating them. Germline V gives CDR1 LNHDA, CDR2 SQIVND (reference sequence). The CDR3 length is 15 residues. CDR3 in amino acids: CASSITLEGSYEQYF. The CDR3, as DNA: TGTGCCAGTAGTATTACCCTAGAAGGGTCCTACGAGCAGTACTTC.

The chain employs TRBV9 and TRBJ2-1; D possibly corresponds to TRBD2 (5 bases). V lost 4 bases to trimming and J lost 7 bases, with 18 bases between them. The CDR3 runs 15 residues. Looked up from germline, CDR1 is SGDLS and CDR2 is YYNGEE. The CDR3 loop is CASSPSPTSSNEQFF. The CDR3 DNA sequence: TGTGCCAGCAGCCCCTCCCCAACTAGTAGTAATGAGCAGTTCTTC. The whole variable domain, filled in from reference TRBV9 and TRBJ2-1, reads DSGVTQTPKHLITATGQRVTLRCSPRSGDLSVYWYQQSLDQGLQFLIQYYNGEERAKGNILERFSAQQFPDLHSELNLSSLELGDSALYFCASSPSPTSSNEQFFGPGTRLTVL.

The chain recombines TRBV7-2 with TRBJ2-7; D is unresolved. Germline V CDR1 and CDR2: SGHTA, FQGNSA. Between the trimmed V and J ends, which lost 5 bases and 3 bases, there was a span of 5 bases. The CDR3 extends over 11 amino acids. The CDR3: CASSVYYEQYF. The CDR3 DNA is TGTGCCAGCAGCGTTTACTACGAGCAGTACTTC. Together with reference TRBV7-2 and TRBJ2-7, the CDR3 gives the full variable domain: GAGVSQSPSNKVTEKGKDVELRCDPISGHTALYWYRQSLGQGLEFLIYFQGNSAPDKSGLPSDRFSAERTGGSVSTLTIQRTQQEDSAVYLCASSVYYEQYFGPGTRLTVT.

The chain has TRBV19 and TRBJ2-3; D not resolved. V gave up 3 bases and J gave up 2 bases, with 6 bases separating them. Germline-derived CDR1 and CDR2 are LNHDA and SQIVND (reference sequence). The CDR3 has 13 amino acids. The CDR3 reads CASSIIPTDTQYF. The CDR3 coding sequence is TGTGCCAGTAGTATTATCCCCACAGATACGCAGTATTTT.

The gene calls are TRBV4-1 and TRBJ1-4; D uncertain. Germline V gene data show CDR1 as MGHRA and CDR2 as YSYEKL. The CDR3 covers 14 residues. The V gene lost 4 bases and the J gene lost 7 bases, with 13 bases spanning the gap. The CDR3 spells CASSRPGDGEKLFF. CDR3 nucleotides: TGCGCCAGCAGCCGACCAGGTGACGGTGAAAAACTGTTTTTT.